These 6 T cell receptor beta chains were sequenced from one sample in a study of read filtering for tumor transcriptome and immune sequencing. This library used around 400 ng RNA and molecular barcoded adaptors spanning alpha/delta and beta/gamma chains. In TCRdb, the reads were re-called with MiXCR into one record per CDR3 protein. Seen here are roughly 90,000 distinct CDR3 sequences, approximately 13% observed once, and the top ten hold 14% to 15%. Input material: a population of CD138-negative cells sorted from bone marrow. The source is a donor over 35 with multiple myeloma.

The sample holds many counts of this clonotype. The rearrangement joins TRBV7-9 to TRBJ2-1; D possibly corresponds to TRBD2 (6 bases). CDR1 and CDR2 (germline): SEHNR, FQNEAQ (reference sequence). Trimming pared 5 bases from V and 5 bases from J, leaving 13 bases between. The CDR3 consists of 14 residues. CDR3 region: CASSGTSRHNEQFF. As DNA, the CDR3 is TGTGCCAGCAGCGGTACTAGCCGCCACAATGAGCAGTTCTTC.

For this clonotype: Just one base apart from a much larger clone, this may be a read error. The chain has TRBV16 and TRBJ2-1; D is unresolved. The CDR3 consists of 15 residues. Germline V CDR1 and CDR2: KGHSY, FQNENV. The CDR3 DNA is TGTGCCAGCAGCCAGGGAAGGGCCCCCTACAATGGGCAGTTCTTC. Protein sequence: CASSQGRAPYNGQFF.

This clonotype was picked up many times. The chain is built from TRBV29-1 and TRBJ2-3; 11 bases align to TRBD1. After removal of 6 bases from V and 5 bases from J, the junction contained 4 bases not matched to a gene. The CDR3 extends over 13 amino acids. Germline assignment: CDR1 SQVTM and CDR2 ANQGSEA. The chain's CDR3 is CSVEGQGGDTQYF. The CDR3 DNA follows: TGCAGCGTAGAGGGACAGGGGGGAGATACGCAGTATTTT.

As regards this clonotype: A much larger clone is a single base away; this may be a read error. The V gene is TRBV6-1, the J gene TRBJ1-5; D gene ambiguous. The germline V gene has CDR1 MNHNS and CDR2 SASEGT. V was clipped by 3 bases and J by 9 bases, with 12 bases between them. The CDR3 consists of 13 residues. CDR3 residues: CASSDRALGPQHF. The CDR3, as DNA: TGTGCCAGCAGTGATAGGGCGCTAGGGCCCCAGCATTTT.

This clonotype has at least ten counts. The V call is TRBV5-1, the J call TRBJ2-5, with D hard to call. The CDR3 runs to 11 residues. The V end lost 9 bases, the J end lost 5 bases, and 11 bases lay between the germline ends. Germline CDR1 SGHRS, CDR2 YFSETQ. CDR3 region: CATKTQETQYF. The CDR3, as DNA: TGCGCCACCAAGACACAGGAGACCCAGTACTTC.

This clonotype was observed at least ten times. The chain joins TRBV20-1 to TRBJ1-1; the match to TRBD1 covers 7 bases. The V gene's germline CDR1 is DFQATT and CDR2 SNEGSKA (reference sequence). This CDR3 is 13 amino acids long. The J segment lost 3 bases and the V segment lost 1 base, leaving 2 bases of the junction unmatched. CDR3 in amino acids: CSARAGGDTEAFF. CDR3 bases: TGCAGTGCTAGAGCAGGGGGAGACACTGAAGCTTTCTTT.